This T cell receptor (beta chain) was profiled in a study of T-cell reconstitution after alpha-beta-depleted transplantation in children. This sample's TCRbeta library carried unique molecular identifier barcodes. In TCRdb, the PCR reads were re-called with MiXCR into one record per CDR3 protein. The sample has 900,000 or so distinct CDR3 sequences; roughly 15% are singletons. CDR3 size: 13 residues. Trimming left V 4 bases short and J 10 bases short, with 19 bases between. CDR1 is SQVTM, CDR2 ANQGSEA, per germline. The study's findings and limits: At one year after transplant, newly produced T cells mostly accounted for T-cell counts and diversity. The origin of alpha-beta T cells about two months after transplant was reportedly several hundred expanded graft clones. The origin of high day-60 TCRbeta diversity in some patients lay in surviving recipient T cells and thymic progenitors.

Points on this clonotype: Its antigen is unknown.

Sample: PBMCs, mostly from graft donor cells, taken 360 days after TCRalphabeta/CD19-depleted stem cell transplant. The chain joins TRBV29-1 to TRBJ1-1; D gene uncertain. This TCR came from a male patient under 18 who had a stem cell transplant for acute lymphoblastic leukemia, so the T cells may come from the graft donor. As DNA, the CDR3 is TGCAGCGTTGGTCAGTCAGGCTCTGGCTTAGCTTTCTTT. Protein: CSVGQSGSGLAFF.